The clone carrying this T cell receptor beta chain has a count of ten or more. Time point meaning: patch test 2, 6 weeks after DPC sensitization. Specified treatment: therapeutic diphenylcyclopropenone sensitization with weekly scalp DPC. Patches went on only after blood had been drawn each time. This sample was included in a study of human T cells and chemical hapten exposure. Per the study methods: Sample-level TCR yields exhibited a median of around 100,000, with a range of about 23,224 to 690,600. TCRdb redid the calling of the RACE reads with MiXCR, one entry per CDR3 protein. None of the V and J calls come from the authors' own analysis; TCRdb made them. The sample lists tens of thousands of distinct CDR3 sequences; around 3% were seen once. Specimen: whole blood, collected in connection with sensitization to the hapten diphenylcyclopropenone (DPC). The receptor was derived from a man aged 35-49 years with alopecia areata. Some clones in this sample may be carry-over from other donors' samples.

For the CDR3, the DNA is TGTGCCAGCAGCAGAAGAGGGGAGAAACTGTTTTTT. Protein: CASSRRGEKLFF. V and J are TRBV28 and TRBJ1-4; D possibly corresponds to TRBD1 (5 bases). The CDR3 length is 12 residues. Germline V gene sequence: CDR1 MDHEN, CDR2 SYDVKM. With 6 bases removed from V and 11 bases from J, the gap between germline ends came to 13 bases.